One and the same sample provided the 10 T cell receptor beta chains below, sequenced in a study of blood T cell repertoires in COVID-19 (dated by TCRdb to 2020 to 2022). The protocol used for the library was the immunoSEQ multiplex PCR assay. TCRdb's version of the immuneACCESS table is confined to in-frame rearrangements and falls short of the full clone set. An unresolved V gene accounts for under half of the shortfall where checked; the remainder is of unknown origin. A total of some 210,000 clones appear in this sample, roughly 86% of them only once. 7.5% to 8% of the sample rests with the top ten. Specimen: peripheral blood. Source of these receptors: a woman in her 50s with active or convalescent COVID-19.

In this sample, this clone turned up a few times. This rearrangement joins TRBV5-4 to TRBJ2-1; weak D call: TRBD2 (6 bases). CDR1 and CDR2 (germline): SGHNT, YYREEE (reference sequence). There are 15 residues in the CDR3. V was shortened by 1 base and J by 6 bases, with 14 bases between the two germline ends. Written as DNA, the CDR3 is TGTGCCAGCAGCTTGCTGACGGGAGTAGGCAATGAGCAGTTCTTC. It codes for CASSLLTGVGNEQFF. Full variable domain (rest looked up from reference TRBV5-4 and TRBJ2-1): ETGVTQSPTHLIKTRGQQVTLRCSSQSGHNTVSWYQQALGQGPQFIFQYYREEENGRGNFPPRFSGLQFPNYSSELNVNALELDDSALYLCASSLLTGVGNEQFFGPGTRLTVL.

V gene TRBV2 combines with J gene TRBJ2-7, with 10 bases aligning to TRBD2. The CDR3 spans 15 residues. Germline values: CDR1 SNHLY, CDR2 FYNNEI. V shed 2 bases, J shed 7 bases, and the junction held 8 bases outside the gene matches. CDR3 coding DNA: TGTGCCAGCAGTGAACCGAGCGGGAGGGAGGGGGAGCAGTACTTC. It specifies CASSEPSGREGEQYF.

CDR3 DNA sequence: TGTGCCAGCAGTTTGAGGGCGGGGGGCTACACCTTC. It specifies CASSLRAGGYTF. The chain uses TRBV28 and TRBJ1-2; D is ambiguous. The V end lost 3 bases, the J end lost 8 bases, and 10 bases lay between the germline ends. The length of the CDR3 is 12 residues. Germline CDR1 and CDR2: MDHEN and SYDVKM.

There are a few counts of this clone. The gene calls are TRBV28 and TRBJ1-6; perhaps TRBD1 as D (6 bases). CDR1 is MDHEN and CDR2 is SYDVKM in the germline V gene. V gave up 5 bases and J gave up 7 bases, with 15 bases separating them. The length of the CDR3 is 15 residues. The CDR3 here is CASSSLDRENSPLHF. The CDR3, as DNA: TGTGCCAGCAGTAGCTTGGACAGAGAGAATTCACCCCTCCACTTT.

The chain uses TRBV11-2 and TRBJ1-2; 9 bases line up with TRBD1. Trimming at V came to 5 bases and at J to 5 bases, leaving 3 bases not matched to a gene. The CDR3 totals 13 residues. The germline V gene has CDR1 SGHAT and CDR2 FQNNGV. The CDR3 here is CASSPGTGYGYTF. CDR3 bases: TGTGCCAGCAGCCCCGGGACAGGGTATGGCTACACCTTC.

The CDR3 here is CASSLGHFNTGELFF. The CDR3 DNA follows: TGCGCCAGCAGCTTGGGACACTTTAACACCGGGGAGCTGTTTTTT. V and J are TRBV5-1 and TRBJ2-2; D is ambiguous. The CDR3 consists of 15 residues. The germline V and J ends were trimmed by 0 bases and 2 bases, with 8 bases remaining between them. CDR1 is SGHRS and CDR2 is YFSETQ in the germline V gene.

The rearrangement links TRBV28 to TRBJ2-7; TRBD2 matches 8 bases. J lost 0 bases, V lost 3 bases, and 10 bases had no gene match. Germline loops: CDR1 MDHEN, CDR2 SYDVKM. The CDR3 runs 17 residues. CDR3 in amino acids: CASSFGSTSGSSYEQYF. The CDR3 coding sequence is TGTGCCAGCAGTTTCGGAAGTACTAGCGGTAGCTCCTACGAGCAGTACTTC.

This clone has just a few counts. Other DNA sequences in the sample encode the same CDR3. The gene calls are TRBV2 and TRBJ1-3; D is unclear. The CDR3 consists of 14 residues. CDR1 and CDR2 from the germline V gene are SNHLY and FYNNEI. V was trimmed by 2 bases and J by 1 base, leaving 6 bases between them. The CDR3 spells CASSEPRSGNTIYF. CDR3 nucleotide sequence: TGTGCCAGCAGTGAACCACGGTCTGGAAACACCATATATTTT. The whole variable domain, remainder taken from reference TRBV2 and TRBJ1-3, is EPEVTQTPSHQVTQMGQEVILRCVPISNHLYFYWYRQILGQKVEFLVSFYNNEISEKSEIFDDQFSVERPDGSNFTLKIRSTKLEDSAMYFCASSEPRSGNTIYFGEGSWLTVV.

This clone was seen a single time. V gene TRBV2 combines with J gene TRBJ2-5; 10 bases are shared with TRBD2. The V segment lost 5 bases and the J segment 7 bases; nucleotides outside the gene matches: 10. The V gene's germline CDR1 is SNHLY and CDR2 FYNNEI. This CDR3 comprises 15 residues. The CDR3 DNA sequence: TGTGCCAGCAGTCCCCGACTCAGCGGGGGGGCGACCCAGTACTTC. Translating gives CASSPRLSGGATQYF.

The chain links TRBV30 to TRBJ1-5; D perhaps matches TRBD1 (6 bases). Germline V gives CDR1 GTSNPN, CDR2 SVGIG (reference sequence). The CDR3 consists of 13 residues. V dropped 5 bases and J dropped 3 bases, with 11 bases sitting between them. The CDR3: CAWGGQNNQPQHF. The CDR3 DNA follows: TGTGCCTGGGGGGGGCAGAACAATCAGCCCCAGCATTTT.